Listed here are 3 T cell receptor beta chains from one sample, sequenced in a study of blood T cells in healthy people across ages. Sample-barcoded 5' priming and a J-beta primer mix drove a second PCR of about 6 to 12 cycles. TCRdb used MiXCR to reprocess the 5' RACE reads, holding one entry per CDR3 protein. The sample carries some 1.5 million distinct CDR3 sequences, 28% recorded once. The sequencing sample was made of blood. The receptors here all came from a young woman in good health.

This clonotype occurred many times. The chain has TRBV27 and TRBJ2-6; D uncertain. CDR3 size: 18 residues. Germline loops: CDR1 MNHEY, CDR2 SMNVEV (reference sequence). V dropped 6 bases and J dropped 2 bases, with 20 bases sitting between them. The CDR3 reads CASSHWAHSLTGANVLTF. For the CDR3, the DNA is TGTGCCAGCAGCCATTGGGCCCACAGCTTAACTGGGGCCAACGTCCTGACTTTC. Complete variable domain (other parts from reference TRBV27 and TRBJ2-6): EAQVTQNPRYLITVTGKKLTVTCSQNMNHEYMSWYRQDPGLGLRQIYYSMNVEVTDKGDVPEGYKVSRKEKRNFPLILESPSPNQTSLYFCASSHWAHSLTGANVLTFGAGSRLTVL.

The sample holds a few counts of this clonotype. The rearrangement joins TRBV7-2 to TRBJ2-2; 12 bases match TRBD2. The germline V gene has CDR1 SGHTA and CDR2 FQGNSA. The CDR3 loop spans 17 amino acids. With V trimmed by 0 bases and J by 5 bases, 4 bases remained unmatched. The CDR3, as DNA: TGTGCCAGCAGCTTAGCGCAACTAGCGGGAGGAACCGGGGAGCTGTTTTTT. Its translation is CASSLAQLAGGTGELFF. The full variable domain, its missing parts supplied by reference TRBV7-2 and TRBJ2-2, is GAGVSQSPSNKVTEKGKDVELRCDPISGHTALYWYRQSLGQGLEFLIYFQGNSAPDKSGLPSDRFSAERTGGSVSTLTIQRTQQEDSAVYLCASSLAQLAGGTGELFFGEGSRLTVL.

As to this clonotype: Possible read error: a much larger clone is one base away. The genes are TRBV6-1 and TRBJ2-5; D is undetermined. Gene TRBJ2-1 matches the end of the DNA better, so the J call may be wrong. CDR1 is MNHNS, CDR2 SASEGT, per germline. CDR3 length equals 14 residues. CDR3 residues: CASSRRINQETQFF. CDR3 nucleotides: TGTGCCAGCAGTCGACGTATAAACCAAGAGACCCAGTTCTTC.